This entry describes one T cell receptor (beta chain). Trimming took 4 bases from V and 7 from J, leaving 11 bases between them. Germline V gene data show CDR1 as SGHTA and CDR2 as FQGTGA. The CDR3 length is 13 residues. The sample originates from a study of T-cell reconstitution after alpha-beta-depleted transplantation in children. The TCRbeta library incorporated unique molecular identifiers. TCRdb itself ran the PCR reads through MiXCR, one entry per CDR3 protein. The table lists approximately 490,000 distinct CDR3 sequences, around 13% of them singletons. The clonotype comes from a human donor who donated a stem cell graft to a child with combined immunodeficiency. The specimen comprised PBMCs from the stem cell graft donor, sampled from the stem cell graft. The rearrangement links TRBV7-3 to TRBJ2-1; the D is unclear. CDR3: CASSYPPRNEQFF. The CDR3 coding sequence is TGTGCCAGCAGCTACCCCCCGAGGAATGAGCAGTTCTTC.